The next 18 T cell receptor beta chains were all read from a single sample in a study of blood T cell repertoires in COVID-19. The method was immunoSEQ multiplex PCR; TCRdb's version includes in-frame clones alone and lacks a portion of them. The table lists under 200,000 clones, about 85% of them singletons. Material: peripheral blood. The receptors were gathered from a man in his forties with acute or convalescent COVID-19.

In the case of this clone: The sample contains more than one DNA sequence encoding this CDR3. As DNA, the CDR3 is TGCAGTGCTAGTCGGGGGGAGGTTGGAAACACCATATATTTT. The encoded protein is CSASRGEVGNTIYF. This chain uses TRBV20-1 with TRBJ1-3, with D possibly matching TRBD1 (5 bases). V gave up 3 bases and J gave up 3 bases, with 12 bases separating them. Per the germline V gene, CDR1 is DFQATT and CDR2 is SNEGSKA (reference sequence). This CDR3 comprises 14 residues.

The count of this clone is one. The chain combines TRBV5-6 with TRBJ1-2; the match to TRBD1 covers 9 bases. CDR3 length: 13 amino acids. CDR1 and CDR2 from the germline V gene are SGHDT and YYEEEE. The ends lost 4 bases at V and 8 bases at J; junction bases unmatched: 6. The CDR3: CASSPGQGFGYTF. The CDR3 nucleotides are TGTGCCAGCAGCCCCGGACAGGGGTTCGGCTACACCTTC.

The gene calls are TRBV19 and TRBJ1-2; a possible D gene is TRBD1 (6 bases). The CDR3 runs 14 residues. CDR1 and CDR2 (germline): LNHDA, SQIVND (reference sequence). Trimming shortened V by 6 bases and J by 5 bases, and 16 bases separated the two germline ends. DNA of the CDR3: TGTGCCAGTAGCCCAACACAGGGCGCTTATGGCTACACCTTC. Amino acids: CASSPTQGAYGYTF.

This chain uses TRBV7-6 with TRBJ2-7; D is possibly TRBD1 (6 bases). V lost 3 bases and J 4 bases, leaving 10 bases between the germline ends. The CDR3 runs to 13 residues. From germline, CDR1 is SGHVS and CDR2 FNYEAQ. CDR3 DNA: TGTGCCAGCAGCTTGGGACATCAATACGAGCAGTACTTC. It yields the protein CASSLGHQYEQYF.

The rearrangement links TRBV30 to TRBJ2-3; 10 bases fit TRBD2. Per the germline V gene, CDR1 is GTSNPN and CDR2 is SVGIG (reference sequence). The CDR3 sequence is 15 residues long. After removal of 2 bases from V and 4 bases from J, the junction contained 6 bases not matched to a gene. The CDR3 nucleotides are TGTGCCTGGAGTCGAAGCGGGGGGGCCGCAGATACGCAGTATTTT. Protein product: CAWSRSGGAADTQYF.

The chain recombines TRBV6-1 with TRBJ1-1; D remains ambiguous. The CDR3 is made up of 19 amino acids. Germline V CDR1 and CDR2: MNHNS, SASEGT. Trimming left V 1 base short and J 0 bases short, with 21 bases between. CDR3: CASSEGSVYGDTLNTEAFF. As DNA, the CDR3 is TGTGCCAGCAGTGAAGGGTCTGTGTACGGCGACACTTTGAACACTGAAGCTTTCTTT.

The chain recombines TRBV5-4 with TRBJ1-1, with 8 bases lining up with TRBD1. Germline assignment: CDR1 SGHNT and CDR2 YYREEE (reference sequence). The CDR3 covers 14 residues. Losses at the gene ends were 3 bases for V and 3 bases for J; bases not matched to a gene: 4. The CDR3 DNA reads TGTGCCAGCAGCTCCGGGACAGGCTACACTGAAGCTTTCTTT. Its protein product is CASSSGTGYTEAFF.

The genes are TRBV5-1 and TRBJ2-1; 7 bases match TRBD2. V was clipped by 0 bases and J by 5 bases; unmatched bases: 2. This CDR3 spans 14 amino acids. The germline gives CDR1 SGHRS, CDR2 YFSETQ. The CDR3 loop reads CASSLAAGNNEQFF. The CDR3 DNA reads TGCGCCAGCAGCTTGGCAGCGGGGAACAATGAGCAGTTCTTC.

The chain couples TRBV11-2 to TRBJ2-7, with a weak D call TRBD1 (6 bases). The CDR3 is 14 amino acids. V was shortened by 5 bases and J by 5 bases, with 16 bases between the two germline ends. Germline CDR1 reads SGHAT; CDR2 reads FQNNGV. CDR3 bases: TGTGCCAGCAGCAAGACAGGTCGGGCCGACGAGCAGTACTTC. Translated, it gives CASSKTGRADEQYF.

The genes are TRBV3-1 (or the pseudogene TRBV3-2) and TRBJ1-5; D gene uncertain. Per the germline V gene, CDR1 is LGHDT and CDR2 is YNNKEL (reference sequence). The length of the CDR3 is 15 residues. The V end was cut by 0 bases, the J end by 6 bases, with 12 bases between. The CDR3 loop reads CASSQDGGWSQPQHF. CDR3 bases: TGTGCCAGCAGCCAAGATGGTGGTTGGAGTCAGCCCCAGCATTTT.

The chain uses TRBV4-2 and TRBJ1-5; 8 bases line up with TRBD1. The CDR3 is made up of 16 amino acids. J gave up 1 base and V 4 bases, and 6 bases lay outside the gene matches. Germline V gene sequence: CDR1 LGHNA, CDR2 YNFKEQ. The DNA of the CDR3 is TGTGCCAGCAGCCTTCAAACAGGGGGGAGCAATCAGCCCCAGCATTTT. This sequence encodes CASSLQTGGSNQPQHF.

The chain joins TRBV10-3 to TRBJ2-5; D remains unclear. CDR1 and CDR2 from the germline V gene are ENHRY and SYGVKD. The CDR3 spans 14 residues. Trimming left V 7 bases short and J 2 bases short, with 14 bases between. In DNA form, the CDR3 reads TGTGCCATCAACTCGGGTGGGTTACAAGAGACCCAGTACTTC. It translates to CAINSGGLQETQYF.

V gene TRBV12-3 or TRBV12-4 combines with J gene TRBJ1-2; D not resolved. The CDR3 loop spans 13 amino acids. V was pared by 3 bases and J by 7 bases, with 12 bases between. This chain's CDR3 is CASSFAASGGYTF. CDR3 sequence (DNA): TGTGCCAGCAGTTTCGCAGCGTCGGGTGGCTACACCTTC.

This clone was detected only a few times. The chain carries TRBV6-5 and TRBJ2-5, with TRBD2 identical over 9 bases. The CDR3 has 14 residues. V trimming: 10 bases; J trimming: 4 bases; junction bases outside the gene matches: 10. Per germline, CDR1 MNHEY and CDR2 SVGAGI. The DNA for the CDR3 is TGTGCCACCTCGCGGGGGGGCCTTCGAGAGACCCAGTACTTC. Protein product: CATSRGGLRETQYF.

The J gene is TRBJ2-3, the V gene TRBV12-3 or TRBV12-4; 9 bases are a match to TRBD1. This CDR3 has 12 amino acids. The V and J ends lost 6 bases and 7 bases, in that order; junction bases with no gene match: 2. The CDR3 DNA is TGTGCCAGCAGAGGGACAGGGAATACGCAGTATTTT. Translated, it gives CASRGTGNTQYF.

This chain uses TRBV5-1 with TRBJ1-2; possible D gene TRBD1, 5 bases. CDR3 size: 13 residues. The germline V gene has CDR1 SGHRS and CDR2 YFSETQ. Trimming stripped 0 bases from V and 5 bases from J, with 8 bases between. CDR3 sequence reads: CASSLEAGYGYTF. The DNA of the CDR3 is TGCGCCAGCAGCTTGGAGGCAGGGTATGGCTACACCTTC.

V gene TRBV18 combines with J gene TRBJ2-1; TRBD1 agrees at 7 bases. The CDR3 extends over 14 amino acids. J was trimmed by 7 bases and V by 6 bases; bases with no gene match: 9. Germline CDR1 and CDR2: KGHSH and LQKENI. CDR3 sequence (DNA): TGTGCCAGCTCCCCGGGACAGCTTAGGAATGAGCAGTTCTTC. Amino acid sequence: CASSPGQLRNEQFF.

This chain links TRBV4-2 with TRBJ1-6, with D perhaps matching TRBD1 (6 bases). From germline, CDR1 is LGHNA and CDR2 YNFKEQ. V lost 0 bases to trimming and J lost 10 bases, with 13 bases between them. This CDR3 is built from 15 residues. CDR3 region: CASSQDPQGYSPLHF. CDR3 nucleotide sequence: TGTGCCAGCAGCCAAGATCCACAGGGATACTCACCCCTCCACTTT.